These 19 T cell receptor beta chains share one sample of origin, sequenced in a study of vaccination effects on CD4 cells after COVID-19. With the ViraFEST assay, the study expanded antigen-specific CD4+ T cells using viral peptide pools, then sequenced them. Once cultured for 10 to 11 days, the cells underwent separation to obtain CD4+ T cells. Every participant took two doses of the BNT162b2 or mRNA-1273 vaccine. The antigens for these receptors are not known. Using immunoSEQ multiplex PCR, the repertoire was profiled, and TCRdb retains in-frame clones only, with some absent. The sample consists of tens of thousands of clones, 70% to 80% of them appearing once. Source: CD4+ T cells from PBMCs cultured with HCoV-229E spike peptides, taken after COVID-19 vaccination. The origin of the receptors is a human donor who received a COVID-19 vaccine.

This chain connects TRBV10-3 to TRBJ1-3; no clear D. V shed 3 bases and J shed 4 bases, with 4 bases lying between them. The CDR3 has 12 residues. Germline assignment: CDR1 ENHRY and CDR2 SYGVKD. As DNA, the CDR3 is TGTGCCATCAGTGACGGGGGAAACACCATATATTTT. Protein product: CAISDGGNTIYF.

V is TRBV11-2 and J is TRBJ2-7; D gene ambiguous. The CDR3 has 12 amino acids. The V and J ends lost 5 bases and 3 bases respectively, with 8 bases between them. Germline CDR1 reads SGHAT; CDR2 reads FQNNGV. The CDR3 nucleotides are TGTGCCAGCAGCCTCAGCCTCTACGAGCAGTACTTC. Its translation: CASSLSLYEQYF.

The chain links TRBV10-3 to TRBJ1-1; D might be TRBD1 (6 bases). CDR3 length equals 13 residues. In germline, CDR1 is ENHRY, CDR2 SYGVKD. V lost 6 bases, J lost 1 base, and 9 bases lay in between. The CDR3 DNA is TGTGCCATCAGGGACAGCAAGAACACTGAAGCTTTCTTT. Protein: CAIRDSKNTEAFF.

This chain connects TRBV2 to TRBJ2-5; 10 bases align to TRBD2. Trimming at V came to 9 bases and at J to 4 bases, leaving 8 bases not matched to a gene. Germline CDR1 reads SNHLY; CDR2 reads FYNNEI. This CDR3 is 14 amino acids long. CDR3 protein: CARGATSGSETQYF. CDR3 in DNA: TGTGCCAGAGGGGCGACTAGCGGGTCAGAGACCCAGTACTTC.

The chain links TRBV6-5 to TRBJ1-2; TRBD1 aligns across 9 bases. The CDR3 sequence is 16 residues long. V trimming: 2 bases; J trimming: 4 bases; junction bases outside the gene matches: 8. CDR1 is MNHEY and CDR2 is SVGAGI in the germline V gene. The CDR3 loop is CASSYQPPDRGYGYTF. The DNA for the CDR3 is TGTGCCAGCAGTTACCAACCTCCGGACAGGGGCTATGGCTACACCTTC.

This clone was observed a few times. A junction end diverges from the germline sequence, so it may reflect a read error. The CDR3 is CASSLGTSGGGFDF. In nucleotides, the CDR3 is TGTGCCAGCAGCTTAGGAACTAGCGGAGGGGGCTTTGACTTC. The chain uses TRBV7-9 and TRBJ2-5; possible D gene TRBD2, 8 bases. This CDR3 comprises 14 residues. The germline V gene encodes CDR1 SEHNR and CDR2 FQNEAQ (reference sequence).

This chain uses TRBV6-5 with TRBJ2-7; D gene ambiguous. CDR1 and CDR2 (germline): MNHEY, SVGAGI. The ends were cut back, 0 bases at V and 2 bases at J, with 8 bases in the middle. The CDR3 length is 14 residues. The CDR3 DNA is TGTGCCAGCAGTTACTCGGCAGGCCCCTACGAGCAGTACTTC. Translation: CASSYSAGPYEQYF.

This chain links TRBV5-1 with TRBJ1-3; maybe TRBD1 (5 bases). With 0 bases removed from V and 4 bases from J, the gap between germline ends came to 8 bases. The CDR3 length is 14 residues. In germline, CDR1 is SGHRS, CDR2 YFSETQ. As DNA, the CDR3 is TGCGCCAGCAGCTTGGTAGGGGTCGGAAACACCATATATTTT. Its translation: CASSLVGVGNTIYF.

This clone was seen a few times. The V call is TRBV30, the J call TRBJ1-3; 8 bases align to TRBD1. Trimming took 4 bases from V and 7 from J; bases not matched to a gene: 3. CDR3 length equals 12 residues. CDR1 and CDR2 (germline): GTSNPN, SVGIG (reference sequence). The CDR3 protein is CAWTGGANTIYF. The DNA of the CDR3 is TGTGCCTGGACAGGGGGCGCGAACACCATATATTTT. Combining the CDR3 with reference TRBV30 and TRBJ1-3 gives the whole variable domain SQTIHQWPATLVQPVGSPLSLECTVEGTSNPNLYWYRQAAGRGLQLLFYSVGIGQISSEVPQNLSASRPQDRQFILSSKKLLLSDSGFYLCAWTGGANTIYFGEGSWLTVV.

This clone was detected only once. The V gene is TRBV5-1, the J gene TRBJ2-1; TRBD2 aligns across 9 bases. Trimming took 2 bases from V and 4 from J; bases not matched to a gene: 4. Germline V gives CDR1 SGHRS, CDR2 YFSETQ. The CDR3 contains 15 residues. The CDR3 DNA follows: TGCGCCAGCAGCTTCAGACTAGCGGTTTACAATGAGCAGTTCTTC. Translation: CASSFRLAVYNEQFF.

The V gene is TRBV3-1 (or the pseudogene TRBV3-2), the J gene TRBJ2-5, with TRBD1 matching over 7 bases. Trimming took 1 base from V and 5 from J; bases not matched to a gene: 7. Germline CDR1 reads LGHDT; CDR2 reads YNNKEL (reference sequence). The CDR3 is 15 residues long. Here the CDR3 reads CASSQGWGRGETQYF. The CDR3, as DNA: TGTGCCAGCAGCCAAGGTTGGGGCAGGGGGGAGACCCAGTACTTC.

The rearrangement links TRBV7-9 to TRBJ2-3, with 11 bases identical to TRBD2. With 5 bases clipped from V and 3 bases from J, the junction kept 16 bases outside the gene matches. Germline CDR1 is SEHNR and CDR2 is FQNEAQ (reference sequence). The CDR3 contains 19 residues. CDR3 bases: TGTGCCAGCAGCCTCGAAAAAGGACTAGCGGGTATACTTACAGATACGCAGTATTTT. Protein: CASSLEKGLAGILTDTQYF.

This chain links TRBV11-2 with TRBJ2-7; 8 bases align to TRBD1. The CDR3 consists of 14 residues. The trim removed 7 bases at V and 3 bases at J, leaving 8 bases unmatched. Germline CDR1 is SGHAT and CDR2 is FQNNGV. The CDR3 bases are TGTGCCAGCAATCAGGGGACAGGTGACTACGAGCAGTACTTC. It specifies CASNQGTGDYEQYF.

The J gene is TRBJ2-5, the V gene TRBV18; D unresolved. CDR1 and CDR2 from the germline V gene are KGHSH and LQKENI. V was pared by 3 bases and J by 5 bases, with 10 bases between. This CDR3 comprises 13 residues. CDR3 DNA sequence: TGTGCCAGCTCACCCTTGGTCGCGGAGACCCAGTACTTC. Protein: CASSPLVAETQYF. Filled out from reference TRBV18 and TRBJ2-5, the complete variable domain reads NAGVMQNPRHLVRRRGQEARLRCSPMKGHSHVYWYRQLPEEGLKFMVYLQKENIIDESGMPKERFSAEFPKEGPSILRIQQVVRGDSAAYFCASSPLVAETQYFGPGTRLLVL.

A few counts support this clone. The chain combines TRBV7-9 with TRBJ1-6; TRBD1 might be the D (5 bases). This CDR3 has 14 amino acids. Trimming cost V 2 bases and J 5 bases, with 7 bases left between them. Germline-derived CDR1 and CDR2 are SEHNR and FQNEAQ (reference sequence). The DNA for the CDR3 is TGTGCCAGCAGCTTACAAGGGGATAATTCACCCCTCCACTTT. Protein product: CASSLQGDNSPLHF.

CDR3 DNA: TGTGCCAGCTCCATCGGCGCTGAAGCTTTCTTT. Translating gives CASSIGAEAFF. This rearrangement joins TRBV19 to TRBJ1-1; D ambiguous. Between the trimmed V and J ends, which lost 9 bases and 6 bases, there was a span of 11 bases. Looked up from germline, CDR1 is LNHDA and CDR2 is SQIVND (reference sequence). The CDR3 covers 11 residues.

CDR3 nucleotide sequence: TGTGCCAGTAGTATCTGGGAGGGCACTGAAGCTTTCTTT. Translating it yields CASSIWEGTEAFF. The rearrangement uses TRBV19 and TRBJ1-1; D is unresolved. Trimming pared 3 bases from V and 4 bases from J, leaving 9 bases between. Germline V gene sequence: CDR1 LNHDA, CDR2 SQIVND (reference sequence). CDR3 length equals 13 residues.

This rearrangement joins TRBV18 to TRBJ2-4; 7 positions agree with TRBD1. Germline values: CDR1 KGHSH, CDR2 LQKENI. CDR3 length: 15 amino acids. V shed 8 bases and J 5 bases; nucleotides not matched to a gene: 12. In nucleotides, the CDR3 is TGTGCCAGCGCCAAGAATCCGGGACAGCAAAACATTCAGTACTTC. Its translation: CASAKNPGQQNIQYF.

About this clone: The sample contains more than one DNA sequence encoding this CDR3. The V gene is TRBV6-5, the J gene TRBJ2-2, with 7 nucleotides matching TRBD1. Per the germline V gene, CDR1 is MNHEY and CDR2 is SVGAGI. This CDR3 contains 15 residues. Unmatched junction bases numbered 8, after V lost 7 bases and J lost 3 bases. The CDR3 nucleotides are TGTGCCAGCACCGACCGAGACAGGGACACCGGGGAGCTGTTTTTT. It translates to CASTDRDRDTGELFF.